A single sample is the source of the 26 T cell receptor beta chains below, sequenced in a study of siplizumab effects on memory and regulatory T cells (dated by TCRdb to the late 2010s). Libraries were prepared through the immunoSEQ multiplex PCR assay. TCRdb limited this immuneACCESS table to in-frame rearrangements with V and J called. A share of clones is missing; checked studies link under half to unresolved V genes, and the rest is unexplained. The sample table lists over 85,000 clones, roughly 97% of them with a count of one. 0.031% of the sample belongs to the ten largest clones. Sequences were obtained from naive CD4+ T cells sorted from blood. In the paper's terms, the cell subset or site label means: unstimulated naive T cells. The receptors originated from a human donor in good health.

The J gene is TRBJ2-5, the V gene TRBV18; D gene unclear. Germline V CDR1 and CDR2: KGHSH, LQKENI. The V end was cut by 2 bases, the J end by 4 bases, with 8 bases between. CDR3 length: 13 residues. Here the CDR3 reads CASSPGVGETQYF. CDR3 nucleotide sequence: TGTGCCAGCTCACCAGGGGTTGGAGAGACCCAGTACTTC. Together with reference TRBV18 and TRBJ2-5, the CDR3 gives the full variable domain: NAGVMQNPRHLVRRRGQEARLRCSPMKGHSHVYWYRQLPEEGLKFMVYLQKENIIDESGMPKERFSAEFPKEGPSILRIQQVVRGDSAAYFCASSPGVGETQYFGPGTRLLVL.

This chain connects TRBV19 to TRBJ1-4; D is undetermined. The V and J ends lost 5 bases and 8 bases respectively, with 18 bases between them. This CDR3 comprises 15 residues. Germline CDR1 reads LNHDA; CDR2 reads SQIVND (reference sequence). CDR3 sequence reads: CASSVSHLDNEKLFF. CDR3 coding DNA: TGTGCCAGTAGTGTATCACATCTGGATAACGAAAAACTGTTTTTT.

V gene TRBV19 combines with J gene TRBJ2-7; 8 positions match TRBD1. With 1 base clipped from V and 0 bases from J, the junction kept 2 bases outside the gene matches. The CDR3 spans 15 residues. CDR1 and CDR2 from the germline V gene are LNHDA and SQIVND (reference sequence). The CDR3 coding sequence is TGTGCCAGTAGTATAGCGGACAGGGCCTCCTACGAGCAGTACTTC. It specifies CASSIADRASYEQYF.

The V call is TRBV30, the J call TRBJ1-2; the D is unclear. V was pared by 2 bases and J by 6 bases, with 19 bases between. The CDR3 runs to 15 residues. The germline CDR1 and CDR2 sequences are GTSNPN and SVGIG (reference sequence). CDR3 in DNA: TGTGCCTGGAGTCCTCGGTTGTTAGGGTGGGATGGCTACACCTTC. Protein: CAWSPRLLGWDGYTF.

The rearrangement links TRBV6-5 to TRBJ2-2; the match to TRBD2 covers 7 bases. The CDR3 contains 15 residues. Germline CDR1 is MNHEY and CDR2 is SVGAGI. The J segment lost 0 bases and the V segment lost 10 bases, leaving 8 bases of the junction unmatched. The CDR3 loop reads CATTRGDANTGELFF. The CDR3 nucleotides read TGTGCCACCACTCGGGGGGACGCGAACACCGGGGAGCTGTTTTTT.

This chain uses TRBV6-1 with TRBJ2-3; 7 positions match TRBD2. Looked up from germline, CDR1 is MNHNS and CDR2 is SASEGT. The CDR3 sequence is 14 residues long. Trimming at V came to 3 bases and at J to 0 bases, leaving 0 bases not matched to a gene. The CDR3 here is CASSEGLSTDTQYF. The CDR3 region has the DNA TGTGCCAGCAGTGAGGGACTAAGCACAGATACGCAGTATTTT.

The rearrangement links TRBV5-1 to TRBJ2-5, with D possibly being TRBD1 (5 bases). V was clipped by 0 bases and J by 4 bases, with 16 bases between them. Germline assignment: CDR1 SGHRS and CDR2 YFSETQ. CDR3 size: 16 residues. The DNA for the CDR3 is TGCGCCAGCAGCTTGGAAAGGCTAAAAGGGGCAGAGACCCAGTACTTC. Translating it yields CASSLERLKGAETQYF.

The chain has TRBV27 and TRBJ1-6; D uncertain. The V end was cut by 4 bases, the J end by 0 bases, with 16 bases between. The CDR3 is made up of 18 amino acids. The germline CDR1 and CDR2 sequences are MNHEY and SMNVEV (reference sequence). The CDR3, as DNA: TGTGCCAGCAGTTATCCGTCGGGAGGGAGCTCCTATAATTCACCCCTCCACTTT. This codes for CASSYPSGGSSYNSPLHF.

This clone has just one count. The chain recombines TRBV6-6 with TRBJ2-2, with D perhaps TRBD2 (6 bases). The CDR3 has 15 residues. CDR1 is MNHNY and CDR2 is SVGAGI in the germline V gene (reference sequence). The CDR3 sequence: CVTLRSGTNTGELFF. The CDR3 DNA follows: TGTGTCACCTTGCGTAGCGGTACTAACACCGGGGAGCTGTTTTTT.

The chain recombines TRBV19 with TRBJ1-5; 8 nucleotides agree with TRBD1. Germline V gene sequence: CDR1 LNHDA, CDR2 SQIVND (reference sequence). The CDR3 contains 17 residues. The J segment lost 0 bases and the V segment lost 5 bases, leaving 9 bases of the junction unmatched. The CDR3 here is CASSARQGPYSNQPQHF. For the CDR3, the DNA is TGTGCCAGTAGTGCTCGACAGGGGCCATATAGCAATCAGCCCCAGCATTTT.

The chain combines TRBV7-2 with TRBJ2-7; the D gene is possibly TRBD1 (5 bases). Trimming left V 1 base short and J 2 bases short, with 9 bases between. The CDR3 spans 14 residues. Germline CDR1 is SGHTA and CDR2 is FQGNSA. CDR3 sequence: CASSLGTRAYEQYF. The CDR3 DNA follows: TGTGCCAGCAGCTTAGGGACCAGGGCCTACGAGCAGTACTTC.

CDR3 nucleotide sequence: TGCGCCAGCAGCTTGGCGGGACAGGGTCATGAGCAGTTCTTC. It is translated as CASSLAGQGHEQFF. This chain joins TRBV5-1 and TRBJ2-1; 9 nucleotides align to TRBD1. V lost 0 bases, J lost 8 bases, and 3 bases stayed unmatched. The germline gives CDR1 SGHRS, CDR2 YFSETQ. The CDR3 extends over 14 amino acids.

DNA for the CDR3: TGTGCCAGCAGCGAAGGGCAGCTCCAAGAGACCCAGTACTTC. Protein sequence: CASSEGQLQETQYF. V and J are TRBV5-4 and TRBJ2-5, with D unclear. V lost 4 bases and J 1 base, leaving 11 bases between the germline ends. This CDR3 contains 14 residues. Germline lookup yields CDR1 SGHNT and CDR2 YYREEE (reference sequence). Filled out from reference TRBV5-4 and TRBJ2-5, the complete variable domain reads ETGVTQSPTHLIKTRGQQVTLRCSSQSGHNTVSWYQQALGQGPQFIFQYYREEENGRGNFPPRFSGLQFPNYSSELNVNALELDDSALYLCASSEGQLQETQYFGPGTRLLVL.

The chain has TRBV21-1 and TRBJ1-6. TRBV21-1 is annotated as a pseudogene. CDR3 length equals 18 residues. CDR3 region: CASSPAGGPSSYNSPLHF. The CDR3 DNA reads TGTGCCAGCAGCCCAGCGGGGGGCCCGAGCTCCTATAATTCACCCCTCCACTTT.

The V call is TRBV7-2, the J call TRBJ2-5, with 11 bases fitting TRBD2. CDR3 length: 15 residues. With 5 bases clipped from V and 2 bases from J, the junction kept 4 bases outside the gene matches. The germline V gene has CDR1 SGHTA and CDR2 FQGNSA. This CDR3 is CASSAGLAVQETQYF. For the CDR3, the DNA is TGTGCCAGCAGCGCGGGACTAGCGGTACAAGAGACCCAGTACTTC.

V and J are TRBV9 and TRBJ2-3, with 8 bases identical to TRBD2. Germline lookup yields CDR1 SGDLS and CDR2 YYNGEE. The CDR3 is 16 residues long. Trimming cost V 0 bases and J 3 bases; bases outside gene matches: 6. The CDR3 DNA reads TGTGCCAGCAGCGTAGGGGTAGCGGGGCAAACAGATACGCAGTATTTT. Its translation is CASSVGVAGQTDTQYF. The full variable domain, rest sourced from reference TRBV9 and TRBJ2-3, is DSGVTQTPKHLITATGQRVTLRCSPRSGDLSVYWYQQSLDQGLQFLIQYYNGEERAKGNILERFSAQQFPDLHSELNLSSLELGDSALYFCASSVGVAGQTDTQYFGPGTRLTVL.

The gene calls are TRBV6-6 and TRBJ1-2; 10 nucleotides align to TRBD1. Germline V lookup: CDR1 MNHNY, CDR2 SVGAGI (reference sequence). This CDR3 region has 16 residues. V lost 8 bases to trimming and J lost 2 bases; unmatched junction nucleotides: 11. The CDR3 nucleotides are TGTGCCAGCGGGGGACAGGGGCCCCTCATAAACTATGGCTACACCTTC. Its protein is CASGGQGPLINYGYTF.

The genes are TRBV5-6 and TRBJ1-2, with unresolved D. This CDR3 has 13 residues. V was clipped by 0 bases and J by 3 bases, with 6 bases between them. Germline loops: CDR1 SGHDT, CDR2 YYEEEE. Written as DNA, the CDR3 is TGTGCCAGCAGCTTGGAGGTGGACTATGGCTACACCTTC. Its protein product is CASSLEVDYGYTF.

The chain combines TRBV18 with TRBJ1-5; D is perhaps TRBD1 (6 bases). V was shortened by 5 bases and J by 12 bases, with 14 bases between the two germline ends. Germline CDR1 reads KGHSH; CDR2 reads LQKENI. The CDR3 consists of 12 residues. The CDR3 region is CASSSYRDNQHF. The CDR3 nucleotides read TGTGCCAGCTCATCCTACCGGGACAACCAGCATTTT.

The gene calls are TRBV7-2 and TRBJ1-2; D is ambiguous. This CDR3 contains 15 residues. Germline assignment: CDR1 SGHTA and CDR2 FQGNSA. V lost 1 base to trimming and J lost 4 bases, with 13 bases between them. The DNA for the CDR3 is TGTGCCAGCAGCTTAGGCCCGGGAAATTCCTATGGCTACACCTTC. It encodes CASSLGPGNSYGYTF. The complete variable domain, with remaining parts taken from reference TRBV7-2 and TRBJ1-2, reads GAGVSQSPSNKVTEKGKDVELRCDPISGHTALYWYRQSLGQGLEFLIYFQGNSAPDKSGLPSDRFSAERTGGSVSTLTIQRTQQEDSAVYLCASSLGPGNSYGYTFGSGTRLTVV.

V is TRBV4-1 and J is TRBJ2-1, with TRBD2 matching over 8 bases. V dropped 1 base and J dropped 5; count of bases not matched to a gene: 10. In germline, CDR1 is MGHRA, CDR2 YSYEKL. CDR3 length: 17 amino acids. The CDR3 sequence: CASSQVLSGGFNNEQFF. The CDR3, as DNA: TGCGCCAGCAGCCAAGTTTTGAGCGGGGGTTTCAACAATGAGCAGTTCTTC.

The CDR3 bases are TGTGCCAGCAGCTTAGCTTCCAGTTCTTTAAGCGGCTACACCTTC. Translation: CASSLASSSLSGYTF. V and J are TRBV11-2 and TRBJ1-2; D is unclear. This CDR3 spans 15 amino acids. Germline V gene sequence: CDR1 SGHAT, CDR2 FQNNGV. Trimming removed 1 base from V and 8 bases from J, with 17 bases in between.

This clone was seen only once. The J gene is TRBJ2-7, the V gene TRBV7-6, with TRBD2 matching over 8 bases. This CDR3 has 16 amino acids. V was clipped by 1 base and J by 2 bases; unmatched bases: 7. CDR1 is SGHVS and CDR2 is FNYEAQ in the germline V gene. CDR3 nucleotide sequence: TGTGCCAGCAGCTTAGTGCAAGCGGGGGCAACCTACGAGCAGTACTTC. It specifies CASSLVQAGATYEQYF.

The chain links TRBV6-1 to TRBJ2-7; the D call may be TRBD1 or TRBD2 (5 bases each). This CDR3 is built from 15 residues. V lost 7 bases and J lost 0, with 16 bases in between. Germline-derived CDR1 and CDR2 are MNHNS and SASEGT. The CDR3 is CASIPGTPRSYEQYF. Written as DNA, the CDR3 is TGTGCCAGCATTCCAGGGACCCCACGCTCCTACGAGCAGTACTTC.

The chain recombines TRBV6-6 with TRBJ2-7; weak D call: TRBD2 (7 bases). This CDR3 is 15 amino acids long. V shed 0 bases and J shed 6 bases, with 15 bases lying between them. Germline V gene lookup returns CDR1 MNHNY and CDR2 SVGAGI (reference sequence). The CDR3 DNA is TGTGCCAGCAGTTACTCGGGGGGGCGGTCAGGCGAGCAGTACTTC. Translated, it gives CASSYSGGRSGEQYF.

V gene TRBV7-2 combines with J gene TRBJ2-7, with 9 bases matching TRBD1. Germline lookup yields CDR1 SGHTA and CDR2 FQGNSA. V lost 6 bases to trimming and J lost 6 bases; unmatched junction nucleotides: 9. There are 14 residues in the CDR3. CDR3: CASSWGPQGAEQYF. The CDR3 DNA reads as TGTGCCAGCAGTTGGGGCCCACAGGGGGCCGAGCAGTACTTC.